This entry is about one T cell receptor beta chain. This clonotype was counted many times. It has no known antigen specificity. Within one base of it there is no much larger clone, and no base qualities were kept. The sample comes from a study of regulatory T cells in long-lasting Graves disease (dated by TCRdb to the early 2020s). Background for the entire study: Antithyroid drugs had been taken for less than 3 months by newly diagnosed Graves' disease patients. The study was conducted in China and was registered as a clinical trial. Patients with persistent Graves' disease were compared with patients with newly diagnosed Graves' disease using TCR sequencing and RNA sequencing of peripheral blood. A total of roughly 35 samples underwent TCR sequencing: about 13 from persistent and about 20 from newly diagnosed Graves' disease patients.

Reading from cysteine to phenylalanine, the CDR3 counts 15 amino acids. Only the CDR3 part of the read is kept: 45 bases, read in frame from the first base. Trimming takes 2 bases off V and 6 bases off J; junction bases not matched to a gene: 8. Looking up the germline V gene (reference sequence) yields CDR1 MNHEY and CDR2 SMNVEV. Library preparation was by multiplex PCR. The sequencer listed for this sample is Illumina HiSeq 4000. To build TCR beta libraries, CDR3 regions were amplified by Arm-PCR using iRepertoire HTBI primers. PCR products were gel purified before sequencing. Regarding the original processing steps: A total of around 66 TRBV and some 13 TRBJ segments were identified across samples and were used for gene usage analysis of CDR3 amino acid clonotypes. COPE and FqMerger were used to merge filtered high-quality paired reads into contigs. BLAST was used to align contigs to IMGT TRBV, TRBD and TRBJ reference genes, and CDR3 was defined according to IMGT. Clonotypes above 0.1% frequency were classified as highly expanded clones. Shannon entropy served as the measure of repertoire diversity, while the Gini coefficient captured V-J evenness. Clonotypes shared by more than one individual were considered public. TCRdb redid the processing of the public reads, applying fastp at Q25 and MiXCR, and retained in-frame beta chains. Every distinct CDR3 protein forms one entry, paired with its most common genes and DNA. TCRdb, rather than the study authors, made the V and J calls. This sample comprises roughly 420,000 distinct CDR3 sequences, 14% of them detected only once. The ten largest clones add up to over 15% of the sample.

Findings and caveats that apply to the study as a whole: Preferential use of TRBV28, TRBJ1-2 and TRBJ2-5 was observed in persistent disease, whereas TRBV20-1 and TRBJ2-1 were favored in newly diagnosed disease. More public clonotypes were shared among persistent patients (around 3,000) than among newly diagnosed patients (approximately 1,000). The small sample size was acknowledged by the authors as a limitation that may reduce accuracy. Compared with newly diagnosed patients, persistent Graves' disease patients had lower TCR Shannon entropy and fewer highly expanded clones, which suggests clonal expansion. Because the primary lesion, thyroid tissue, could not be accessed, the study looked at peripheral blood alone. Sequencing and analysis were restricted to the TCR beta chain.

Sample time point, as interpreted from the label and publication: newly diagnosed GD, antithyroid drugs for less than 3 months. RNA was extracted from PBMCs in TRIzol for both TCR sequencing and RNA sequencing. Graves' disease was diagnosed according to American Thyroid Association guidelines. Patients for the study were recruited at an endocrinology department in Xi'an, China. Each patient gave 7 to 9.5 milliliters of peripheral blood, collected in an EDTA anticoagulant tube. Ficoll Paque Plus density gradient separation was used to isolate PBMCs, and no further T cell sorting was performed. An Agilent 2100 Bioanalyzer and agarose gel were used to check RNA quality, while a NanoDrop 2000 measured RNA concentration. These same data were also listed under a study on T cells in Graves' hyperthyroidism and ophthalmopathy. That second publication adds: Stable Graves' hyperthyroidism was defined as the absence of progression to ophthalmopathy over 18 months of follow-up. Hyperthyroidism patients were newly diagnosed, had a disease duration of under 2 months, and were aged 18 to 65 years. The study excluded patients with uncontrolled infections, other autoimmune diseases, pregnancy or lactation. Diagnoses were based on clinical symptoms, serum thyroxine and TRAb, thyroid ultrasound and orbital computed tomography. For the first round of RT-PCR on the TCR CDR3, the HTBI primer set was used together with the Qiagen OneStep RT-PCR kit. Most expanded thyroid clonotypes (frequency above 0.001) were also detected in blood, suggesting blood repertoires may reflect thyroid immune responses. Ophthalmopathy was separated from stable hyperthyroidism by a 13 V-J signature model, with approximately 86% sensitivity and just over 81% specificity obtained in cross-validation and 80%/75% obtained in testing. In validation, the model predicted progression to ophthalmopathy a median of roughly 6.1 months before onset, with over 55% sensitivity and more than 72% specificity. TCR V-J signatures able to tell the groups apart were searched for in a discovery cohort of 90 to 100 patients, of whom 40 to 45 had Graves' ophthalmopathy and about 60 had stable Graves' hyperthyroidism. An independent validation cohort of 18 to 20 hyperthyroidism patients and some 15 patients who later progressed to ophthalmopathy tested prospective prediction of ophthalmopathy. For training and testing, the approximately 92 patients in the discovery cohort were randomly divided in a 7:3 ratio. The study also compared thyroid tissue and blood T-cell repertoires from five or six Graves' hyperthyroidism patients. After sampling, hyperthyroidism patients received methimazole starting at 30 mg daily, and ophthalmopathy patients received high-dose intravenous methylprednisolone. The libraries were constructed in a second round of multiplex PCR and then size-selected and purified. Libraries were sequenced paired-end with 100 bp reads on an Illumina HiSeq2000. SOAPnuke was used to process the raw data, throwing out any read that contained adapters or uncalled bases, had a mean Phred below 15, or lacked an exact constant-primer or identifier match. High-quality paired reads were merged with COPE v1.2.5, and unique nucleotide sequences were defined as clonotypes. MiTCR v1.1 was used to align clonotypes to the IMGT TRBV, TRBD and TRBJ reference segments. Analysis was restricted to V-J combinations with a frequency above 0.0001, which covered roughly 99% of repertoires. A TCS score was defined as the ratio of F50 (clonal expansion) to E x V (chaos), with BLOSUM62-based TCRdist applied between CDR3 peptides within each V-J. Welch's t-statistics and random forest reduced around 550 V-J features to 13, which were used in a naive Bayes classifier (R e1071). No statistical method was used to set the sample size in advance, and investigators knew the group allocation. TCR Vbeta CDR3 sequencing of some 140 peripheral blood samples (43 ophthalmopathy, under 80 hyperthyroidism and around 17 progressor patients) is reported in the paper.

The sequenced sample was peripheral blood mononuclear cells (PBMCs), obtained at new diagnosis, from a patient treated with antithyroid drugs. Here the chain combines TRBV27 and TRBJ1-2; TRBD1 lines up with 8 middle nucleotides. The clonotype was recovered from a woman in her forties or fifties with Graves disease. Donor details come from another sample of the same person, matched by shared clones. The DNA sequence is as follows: TGTGCCAGCAGTTTAACCCGGACAGGGATTAATGGCTACACCTTC. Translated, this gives CASSLTRTGINGYTF.